Only a few counts were recorded for the clone carrying this T cell receptor beta chain. Its antigen remains unknown. Since a much larger clone is just one base distant, this may be a read error. The sample belongs to a study of CD8+CD57+ T cells in acquired aplastic anemia. The wider study: DNA from sorted CD4+ and CD8+ cells averaged approximately 3.5 ug. Read counts for CD4+ cells (from healthy donors) averaged roughly 10 million.

Study observations and caveats: Patients had roughly 31 CD8+ CDR3 sequences in common with controls (the shared set). The study found no significant CD8+ Simpson's diversity difference between patients and controls.

The use of genomic DNA as template underpinned the TCR beta VDJ and CDR3 profiling. One entry per CDR3 protein results from TCRdb running MiXCR on the reads. This sample has approximately 380,000 distinct CDR3 sequences; about two thirds occur once, and the top ten carry approximately 3.8%. Germline V gene data show CDR1 as SGHRS and CDR2 as YFSETQ. This CDR3 is built from 13 residues. Trimming stripped 8 bases from V and 0 bases from J, with 11 bases between. J is TRBJ1-1 and V is TRBV5-1; D not certain. The clonotype originates from a human donor in good health, serving as a control. Sequencing was performed on sorted CD4+, CD8+, or CD8+CD57+ T cells (not recorded which) from PBMCs. The CDR3 is CARGVQLNTEAFF. The CDR3 DNA follows: TGCGCCAGGGGAGTACAGCTGAACACTGAAGCTTTCTTT.